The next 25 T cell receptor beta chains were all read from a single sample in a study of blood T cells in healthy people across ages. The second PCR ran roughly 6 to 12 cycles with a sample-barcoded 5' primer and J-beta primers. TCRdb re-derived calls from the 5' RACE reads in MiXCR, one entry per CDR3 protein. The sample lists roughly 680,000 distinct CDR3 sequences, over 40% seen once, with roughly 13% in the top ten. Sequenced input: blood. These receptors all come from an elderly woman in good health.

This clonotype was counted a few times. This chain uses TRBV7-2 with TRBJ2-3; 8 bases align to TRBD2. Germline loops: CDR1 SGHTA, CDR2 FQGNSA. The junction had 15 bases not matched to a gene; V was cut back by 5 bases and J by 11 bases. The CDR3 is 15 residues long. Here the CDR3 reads CASSLWGGGHQGQYF. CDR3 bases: TGTGCCAGCAGCCTCTGGGGCGGGGGGCACCAGGGGCAGTATTTT.

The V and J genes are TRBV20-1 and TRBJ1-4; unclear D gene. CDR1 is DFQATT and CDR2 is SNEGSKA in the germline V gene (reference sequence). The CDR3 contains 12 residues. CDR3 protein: CSWRGNNEKLFF. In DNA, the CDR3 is TGCAGCTGGCGCGGAAATAATGAAAAACTGTTTTTT.

The CDR3 region has the DNA TGCAGTGCTAGAGAGGGGGGCCGAGGGATTAGCAATCAGCCCCAGCATTTT. Protein product: CSAREGGRGISNQPQHF. This chain joins TRBV20-1 and TRBJ1-5; a possible D gene is TRBD1 (6 bases). V was clipped by 0 bases and J by 0 bases, with 15 bases between them. This CDR3 region has 17 residues. Per the germline V gene, CDR1 is DFQATT and CDR2 is SNEGSKA (reference sequence).

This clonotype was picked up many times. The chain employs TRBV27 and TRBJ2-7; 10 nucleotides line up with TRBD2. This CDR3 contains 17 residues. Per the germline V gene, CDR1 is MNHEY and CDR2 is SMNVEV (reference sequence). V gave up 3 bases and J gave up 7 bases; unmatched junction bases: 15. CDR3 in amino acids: CASSFLSVEASGSEQYF. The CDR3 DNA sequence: TGTGCCAGCAGTTTTTTATCTGTTGAGGCTAGCGGGAGTGAGCAGTACTTC.

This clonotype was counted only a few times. In nucleotides, the CDR3 is TGTGCCAGCAGTCGACAGGGGGCGCCCACCGGGGAGCTGTTTTTT. This codes for CASSRQGAPTGELFF. The V call is TRBV12-3 or TRBV12-4, the J call TRBJ2-2; 10 bases agree with TRBD1. V lost 5 bases, J lost 4 bases, and 4 bases stayed unmatched. This CDR3 region has 15 residues.

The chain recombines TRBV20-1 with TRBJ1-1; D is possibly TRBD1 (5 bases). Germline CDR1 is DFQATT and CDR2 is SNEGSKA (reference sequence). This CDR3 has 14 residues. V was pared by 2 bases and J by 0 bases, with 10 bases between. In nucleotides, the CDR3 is TGCAGTGCTAGATCGGGACGGTTGAACACTGAAGCTTTCTTT. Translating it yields CSARSGRLNTEAFF.

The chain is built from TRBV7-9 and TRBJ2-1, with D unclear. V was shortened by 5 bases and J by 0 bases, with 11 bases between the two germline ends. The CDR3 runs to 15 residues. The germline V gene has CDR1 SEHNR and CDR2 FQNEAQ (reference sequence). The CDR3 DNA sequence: TGTGCCAGCAGCCTCACTTTCCACTCCTACAATGAGCAGTTCTTC. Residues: CASSLTFHSYNEQFF.

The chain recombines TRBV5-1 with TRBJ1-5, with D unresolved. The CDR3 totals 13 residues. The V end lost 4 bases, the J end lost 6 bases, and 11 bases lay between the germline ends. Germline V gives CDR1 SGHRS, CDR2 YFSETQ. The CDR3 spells CASSPFAGQPQHF. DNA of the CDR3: TGCGCCAGCAGCCCATTTGCGGGTCAGCCCCAGCATTTT.

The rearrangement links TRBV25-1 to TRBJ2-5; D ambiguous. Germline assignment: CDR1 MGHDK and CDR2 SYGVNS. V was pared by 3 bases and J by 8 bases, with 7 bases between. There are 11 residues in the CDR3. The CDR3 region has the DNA TGTGCCAGCAGTGATATAGTCACCCAGTACTTC. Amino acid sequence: CASSDIVTQYF.

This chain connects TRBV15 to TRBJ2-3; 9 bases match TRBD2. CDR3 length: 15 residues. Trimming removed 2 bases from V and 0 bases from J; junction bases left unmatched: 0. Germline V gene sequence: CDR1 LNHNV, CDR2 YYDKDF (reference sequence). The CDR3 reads CATSRSGGSTDTQYF. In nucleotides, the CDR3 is TGTGCCACCAGCAGAAGCGGGGGGAGCACAGATACGCAGTATTTT.

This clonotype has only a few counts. The CDR3 nucleotides are TGCAGCGTTGAAGATGGGGGGGGGGGCGGGAGATTACATACGCAGTATTTT. This translates into CSVEDGGGGGRLHTQYF. This chain links TRBV29-1 with TRBJ2-3, with a tentative D call TRBD2 (7 bases). The CDR3 loop spans 17 amino acids. Trimming took off 0 bases at V and 7 bases at J, with 23 bases between the two ends. Germline assignment: CDR1 SQVTM and CDR2 ANQGSEA.

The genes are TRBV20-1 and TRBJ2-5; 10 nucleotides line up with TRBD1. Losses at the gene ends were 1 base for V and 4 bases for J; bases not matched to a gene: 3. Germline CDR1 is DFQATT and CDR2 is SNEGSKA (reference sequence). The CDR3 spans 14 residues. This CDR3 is CSARATGGGETQYF. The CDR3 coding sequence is TGCAGTGCTAGAGCGACAGGGGGCGGAGAGACCCAGTACTTC.

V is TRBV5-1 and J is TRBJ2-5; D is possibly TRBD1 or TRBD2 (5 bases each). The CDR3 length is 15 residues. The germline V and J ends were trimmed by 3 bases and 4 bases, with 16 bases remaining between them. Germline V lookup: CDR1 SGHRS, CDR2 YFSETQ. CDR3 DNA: TGCGCCAGCAGCTATGGGACCCCGTCGGGAGAGACCCAGTACTTC. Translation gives CASSYGTPSGETQYF.

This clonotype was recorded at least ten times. DNA of the CDR3: TGCGCCAGCAGCTTTGGGAGGGAACCAGATGGCTACACCTTC. Its translation is CASSFGREPDGYTF. The rearrangement links TRBV5-1 to TRBJ1-2; D is unclear. V lost 2 bases to trimming and J lost 6 bases, with 14 bases between them. Germline V CDR1 and CDR2: SGHRS, YFSETQ. The CDR3 contains 14 residues.

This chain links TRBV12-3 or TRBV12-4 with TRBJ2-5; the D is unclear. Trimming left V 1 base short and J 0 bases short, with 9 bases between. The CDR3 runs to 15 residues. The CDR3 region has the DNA TGTGCCAGCAGTTTAGTCAGGACCTACCAAGAGACCCAGTACTTC. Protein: CASSLVRTYQETQYF.

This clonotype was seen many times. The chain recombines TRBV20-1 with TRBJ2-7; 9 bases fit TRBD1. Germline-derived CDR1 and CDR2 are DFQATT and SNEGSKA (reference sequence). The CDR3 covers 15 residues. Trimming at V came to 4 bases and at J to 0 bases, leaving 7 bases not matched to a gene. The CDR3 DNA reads TGCAGTGCTACTATACCGGGACAGGGCTCCTACGAGCAGTACTTC. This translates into CSATIPGQGSYEQYF.

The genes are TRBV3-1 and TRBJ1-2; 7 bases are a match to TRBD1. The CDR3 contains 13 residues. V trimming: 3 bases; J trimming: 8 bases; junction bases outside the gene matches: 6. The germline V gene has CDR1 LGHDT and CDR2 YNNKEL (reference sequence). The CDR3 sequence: CASSQGTDRGYTF. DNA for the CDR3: TGTGCCAGCAGCCAGGGGACAGATCGCGGCTACACCTTC.

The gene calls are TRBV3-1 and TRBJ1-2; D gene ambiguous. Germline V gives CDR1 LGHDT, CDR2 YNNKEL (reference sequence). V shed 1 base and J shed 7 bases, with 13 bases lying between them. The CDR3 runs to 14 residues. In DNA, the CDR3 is TGTGCCAGCAGCCAAGTAGGACGAGGAAGTGGCTACACCTTC. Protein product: CASSQVGRGSGYTF.

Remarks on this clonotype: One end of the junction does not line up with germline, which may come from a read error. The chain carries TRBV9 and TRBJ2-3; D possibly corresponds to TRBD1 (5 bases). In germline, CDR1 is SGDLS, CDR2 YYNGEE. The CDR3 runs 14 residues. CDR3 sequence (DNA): TGTGCCAGCAGCGTAGGGCTACCCACAGGTACGCAGTATTTT. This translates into CASSVGLPTGTQYF.

The CDR3 DNA reads as TGTGCCAGCAGGGAGGGGGACGTCACGGAGCAGTACTTC. As protein: CASREGDVTEQYF. The rearrangement uses TRBV6-5 and TRBJ2-7; D possibly uses TRBD1 or TRBD2 (6 bases each). Germline assignment: CDR1 MNHEY and CDR2 SVGAGI. V was pared by 6 bases and J by 7 bases, with 16 bases between. The CDR3 runs to 13 residues.

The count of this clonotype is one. Here the CDR3 DNA reads TGCAGCGCTTTAGGACAGGACCGCTACGAGCAGTACTTC. It translates to CSALGQDRYEQYF. The chain couples TRBV29-1 to TRBJ2-7; 7 bases match TRBD1. V trimming: 7 bases; J trimming: 3 bases; junction bases outside the gene matches: 9. Germline CDR1 reads SQVTM; CDR2 reads ANQGSEA. The CDR3 covers 13 residues.

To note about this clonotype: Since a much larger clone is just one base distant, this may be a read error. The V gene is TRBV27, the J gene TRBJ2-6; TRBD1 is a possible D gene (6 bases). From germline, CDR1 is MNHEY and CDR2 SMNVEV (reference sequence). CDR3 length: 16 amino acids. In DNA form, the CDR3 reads TGTGCCAGCAGCTTGGGGGCCGTCTCTGGGGCCAACGTCCCGACTTTC. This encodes CASSLGAVSGANVPTF.

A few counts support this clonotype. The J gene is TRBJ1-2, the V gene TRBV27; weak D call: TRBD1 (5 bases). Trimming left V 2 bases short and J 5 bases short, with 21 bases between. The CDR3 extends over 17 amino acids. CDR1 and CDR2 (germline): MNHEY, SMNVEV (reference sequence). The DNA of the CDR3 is TGTGCCAGCAGTTTACCCTGGGCAGGGCGCACTGGATATGGCTACACCTTC. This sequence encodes CASSLPWAGRTGYGYTF.

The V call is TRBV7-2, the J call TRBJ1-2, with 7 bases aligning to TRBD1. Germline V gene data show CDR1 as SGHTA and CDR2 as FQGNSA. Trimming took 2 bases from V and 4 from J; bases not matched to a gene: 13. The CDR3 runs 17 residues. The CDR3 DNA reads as TGTGCCAGCAGCTTATTGAAGGGGGCCTGGGACTTCTATGGCTACACCTTC. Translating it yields CASSLLKGAWDFYGYTF.

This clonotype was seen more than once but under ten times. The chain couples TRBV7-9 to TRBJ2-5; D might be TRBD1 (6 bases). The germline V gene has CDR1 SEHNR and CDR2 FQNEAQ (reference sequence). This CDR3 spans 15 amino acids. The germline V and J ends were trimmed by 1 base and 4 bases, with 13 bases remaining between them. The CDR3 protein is CASSLVGGRGETQYF. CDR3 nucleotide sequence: TGTGCCAGCAGCTTAGTTGGGGGCAGGGGAGAGACCCAGTACTTC.